In this sample, the clone carrying this T cell receptor (beta chain) turned up a few times. TCRdb reprocessed the 5' RACE reads with MiXCR, giving one entry per CDR3 protein. The sample has roughly 68,000 distinct CDR3 sequences, less than 20% seen once. V dropped 5 bases and J dropped 3 bases, with 14 bases sitting between them. This CDR3 is 15 amino acids long. The sample comes from a study of HIV-infected patients and healthy controls. The sample was CD4+ T cells from blood. The source of this sequence is a human donor in good health. This chain uses TRBV12-3 or TRBV12-4 with TRBJ2-4; tentatively, D is TRBD1 (5 bases). The CDR3 protein is CASSLQGLDKNIQYF. CDR3 nucleotides: TGTGCCAGCAGTCTCCAGGGTTTGGACAAAAACATTCAGTACTTC.